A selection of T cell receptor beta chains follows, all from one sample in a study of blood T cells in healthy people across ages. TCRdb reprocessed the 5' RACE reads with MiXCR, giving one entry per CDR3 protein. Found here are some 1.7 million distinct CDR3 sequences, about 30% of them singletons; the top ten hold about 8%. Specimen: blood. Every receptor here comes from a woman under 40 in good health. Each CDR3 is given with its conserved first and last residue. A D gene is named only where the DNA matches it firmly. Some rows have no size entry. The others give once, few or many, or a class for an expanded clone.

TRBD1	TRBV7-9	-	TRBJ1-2	CASSAGQFPSYGYTF	TGTGCCAGCAGCGCGGGACAGTTCCCGTCCTATGGCTACACCTTC
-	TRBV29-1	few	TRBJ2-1	CSVVRVVEQFF	TGCAGCGTTGTCCGGGTGGTTGAGCAGTTCTTC
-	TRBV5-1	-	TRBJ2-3	CASSYIQGYADTQYF	TGCGCCAGCAGCTACATACAGGGATACGCAGATACGCAGTATTTT
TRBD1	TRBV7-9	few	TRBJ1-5	CASSLSDRGDDQPQHF	TGTGCCAGCAGCTTATCGGACAGGGGAGATGATCAGCCCCAGCATTTT
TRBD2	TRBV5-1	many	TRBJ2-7	CASSLGLGAYEQYF	TGTGCCAGCAGTTTGGGACTAGGGGCTTACGAGCAGTACTTC
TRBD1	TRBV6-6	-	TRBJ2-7	CASRSGQGLTYEQYF	TGTGCCAGCAGGTCCGGACAGGGGCTCACCTACGAGCAGTACTTC
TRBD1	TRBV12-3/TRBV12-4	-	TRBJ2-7	CASSLSRDSRTDF	TGTGCCAGCAGTTTGTCAAGGGACAGCCGAACGGACTTC
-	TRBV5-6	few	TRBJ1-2	CATRAGAYGYTF	TGTGCCACAAGGGCAGGTGCCTATGGCTACACCTTC
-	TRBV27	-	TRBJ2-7	CANSLATSYEQYF	TGTGCCAACAGTTTAGCGACATCCTACGAGCAGTACTTC
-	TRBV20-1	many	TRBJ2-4	CSARHSKNIQYF	TGCAGTGCTAGGCATTCCAAAAACATTCAGTACTTC
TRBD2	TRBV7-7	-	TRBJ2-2	CASSSLAGVGTGELFF	TGTGCCAGCAGCTCACTAGCGGGGGTCGGCACCGGGGAGCTGTTTTTT
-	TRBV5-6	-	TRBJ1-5	CASSGGGDQPQHF	TGTGCCAGCAGCGGGGGAGGGGATCAGCCCCAGCATTTT
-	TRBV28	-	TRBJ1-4	CASSSTGTGQVEKLFF	TGTGCCAGCAGCTCTACCGGCACAGGGCAGGTTGAAAAACTGTTTTTT
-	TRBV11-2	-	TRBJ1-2	CASSGDRRGYGYTF	TGTGCCAGCAGCGGGGACCGCCGGGGGTATGGCTACACCTTC
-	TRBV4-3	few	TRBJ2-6	CASSPPAGAPRVLTF	TGCGCCAGCAGCCCCCCCGCGGGGGCCCCACGCGTCCTGACTTTC
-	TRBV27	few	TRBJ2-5	CASSPRGSGETQYF	TGTGCCAGCAGTCCCAGGGGCAGCGGAGAGACCCAGTACTTC
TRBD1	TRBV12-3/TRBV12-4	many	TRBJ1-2	CASSQRQGDGYTF	TGTGCCAGCAGTCAGCGCCAGGGGGATGGCTACACCTTC
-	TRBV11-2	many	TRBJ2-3	CASSLDLSTDTQYF	TGTGCCAGCAGCTTAGATTTAAGCACAGATACGCAGTATTTT
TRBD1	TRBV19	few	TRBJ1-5	CASSIVQGSPPYQPQHF	TGTGCCAGTAGTATAGTACAGGGGTCCCCCCCCTACCAGCCCCAGCATTTT
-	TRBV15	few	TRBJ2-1	CATSRGGTADNEQFF	TGTGCCACCAGCAGGGGCGGGACAGCCGACAATGAGCAGTTCTTC
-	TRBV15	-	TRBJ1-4	CATSPDKYRNEKLFF	TGTGCCACCAGCCCAGACAAGTACCGTAATGAAAAACTGTTTTTT
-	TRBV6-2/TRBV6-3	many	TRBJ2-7	CASNERHDEQYF	TGTGCCAGCAACGAACGACACGACGAGCAGTACTTC
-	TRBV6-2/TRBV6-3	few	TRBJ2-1	CASSYGGASQFF	TGTGCCAGCAGTTACGGGGGGGCTAGCCAGTTCTTC
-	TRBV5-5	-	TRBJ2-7	CASSVDETRVYEQYF	TGTGCCAGCAGCGTTGATGAAACCAGGGTCTACGAGCAGTACTTC
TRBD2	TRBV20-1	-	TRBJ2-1	CSAPNAERETYSYNEQFF	TGCAGTGCTCCCAACGCGGAGCGGGAGACCTACTCCTACAATGAGCAGTTCTTC
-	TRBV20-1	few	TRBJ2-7	CSARAMTGLTYEQYF	TGCAGTGCTAGAGCGATGACAGGCCTGACCTACGAGCAGTACTTC